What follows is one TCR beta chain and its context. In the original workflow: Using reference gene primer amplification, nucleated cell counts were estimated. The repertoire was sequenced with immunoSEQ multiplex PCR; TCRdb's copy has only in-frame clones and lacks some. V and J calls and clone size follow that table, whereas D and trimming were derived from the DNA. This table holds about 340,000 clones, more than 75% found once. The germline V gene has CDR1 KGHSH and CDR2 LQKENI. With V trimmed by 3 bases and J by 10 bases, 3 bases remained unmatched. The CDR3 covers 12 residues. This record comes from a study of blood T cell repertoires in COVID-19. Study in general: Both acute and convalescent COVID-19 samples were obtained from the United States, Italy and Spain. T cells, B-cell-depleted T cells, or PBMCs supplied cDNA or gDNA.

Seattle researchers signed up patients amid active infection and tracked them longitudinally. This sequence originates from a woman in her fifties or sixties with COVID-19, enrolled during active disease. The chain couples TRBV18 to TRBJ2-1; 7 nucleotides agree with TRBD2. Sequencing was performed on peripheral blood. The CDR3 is CASSPLGREQFF. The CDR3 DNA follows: TGTGCCAGCTCACCCCTCGGGAGGGAGCAGTTCTTC.